Sequencing of this T cell receptor (beta chain) was carried out in a study of T cell responses to AZD1222 COVID-19 vaccine. With respect to this clone: Antigen specificity is unknown.

Sequencing was performed with immunoSEQ multiplex PCR; in TCRdb, only in-frame clones are kept and a portion is missing. The sample yields around 270,000 clones, 90% to 95% seen once. Germline CDR1 reads LGHDT; CDR2 reads YNNKEL (reference sequence). This CDR3 contains 14 residues. V was clipped by 5 bases and J by 6 bases, with 13 bases between them. Study conclusions and caveats: Vaccine-associated CD4 TCRs ranged over spike, dominating at 160-218 and 743-854. Researchers took repertoire samples only after the peak T cell response had come. It should be noted that donors were predominantly white British and more often female, and clonal diversity was possibly underestimated.

The clonotype originates from an adult who received the AZD1222 COVID-19 vaccine. The J gene is TRBJ1-4, the V gene TRBV3-1 (or the pseudogene TRBV3-2); tentatively, D is TRBD1 (5 bases). The specimen comprised peripheral blood, sampled 28 days after the second AZD1222 dose. The CDR3, as DNA: TGTGCCAGCAGCTCGAAGCGAGGGGATGAAAAACTGTTTTTT. Its translation is CASSSKRGDEKLFF.